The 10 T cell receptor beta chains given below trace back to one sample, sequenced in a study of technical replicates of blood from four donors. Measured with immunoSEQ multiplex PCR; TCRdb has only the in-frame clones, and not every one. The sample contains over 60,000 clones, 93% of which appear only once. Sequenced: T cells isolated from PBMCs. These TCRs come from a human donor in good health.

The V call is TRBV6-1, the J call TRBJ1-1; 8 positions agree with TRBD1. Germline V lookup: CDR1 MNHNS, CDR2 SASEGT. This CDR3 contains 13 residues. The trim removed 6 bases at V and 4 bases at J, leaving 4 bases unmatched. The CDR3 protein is CASRTGEGTEAFF. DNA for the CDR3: TGTGCCAGCAGGACAGGGGAGGGCACTGAAGCTTTCTTT.

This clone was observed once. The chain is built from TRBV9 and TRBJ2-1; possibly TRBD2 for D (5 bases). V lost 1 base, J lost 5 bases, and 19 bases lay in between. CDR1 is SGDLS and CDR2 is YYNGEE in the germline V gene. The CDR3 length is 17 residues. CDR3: CASSVRWGSAVNNEQFF. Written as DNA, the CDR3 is TGTGCCAGCAGCGTAAGGTGGGGATCAGCGGTAAACAATGAGCAGTTCTTC. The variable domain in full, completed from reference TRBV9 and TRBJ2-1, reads DSGVTQTPKHLITATGQRVTLRCSPRSGDLSVYWYQQSLDQGLQFLIQYYNGEERAKGNILERFSAQQFPDLHSELNLSSLELGDSALYFCASSVRWGSAVNNEQFFGPGTRLTVL.

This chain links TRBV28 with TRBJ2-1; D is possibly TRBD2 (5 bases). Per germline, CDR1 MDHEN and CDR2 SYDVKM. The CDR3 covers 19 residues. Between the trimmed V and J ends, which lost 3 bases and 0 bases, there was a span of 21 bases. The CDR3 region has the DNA TGTGCCAGCAGTTTTATTGCTGTCGGCGGGTTGAGCTCCTACAATGAGCAGTTCTTC. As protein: CASSFIAVGGLSSYNEQFF.

CDR3 region: CASSPTGGYDYGYTF. The CDR3, as DNA: TGTGCCAGCAGCCCTACAGGGGGCTACGACTATGGCTACACCTTC. J is TRBJ1-2 and V is TRBV27; 9 nucleotides line up with TRBD1. In germline, CDR1 is MNHEY, CDR2 SMNVEV (reference sequence). The CDR3 runs 15 residues. The junction had 8 bases not matched to a gene; V was cut back by 6 bases and J by 3 bases.

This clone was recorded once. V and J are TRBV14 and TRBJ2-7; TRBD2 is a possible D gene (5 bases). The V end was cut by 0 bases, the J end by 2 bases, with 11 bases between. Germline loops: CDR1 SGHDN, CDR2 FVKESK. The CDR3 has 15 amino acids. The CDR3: CASSQDPGFAYEQYF. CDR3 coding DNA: TGTGCCAGCAGCCAAGACCCGGGGTTTGCCTACGAGCAGTACTTC.

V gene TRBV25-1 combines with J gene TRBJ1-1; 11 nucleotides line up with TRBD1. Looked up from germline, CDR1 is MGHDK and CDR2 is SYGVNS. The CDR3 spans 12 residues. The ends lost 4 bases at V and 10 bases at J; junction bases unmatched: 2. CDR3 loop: CASSVGTGGAFF. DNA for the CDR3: TGTGCCAGCAGTGTCGGGACAGGGGGAGCTTTCTTT.

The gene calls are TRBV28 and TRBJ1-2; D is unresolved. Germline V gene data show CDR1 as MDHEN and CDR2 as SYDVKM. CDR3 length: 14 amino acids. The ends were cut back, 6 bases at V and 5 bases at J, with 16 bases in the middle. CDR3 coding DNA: TGTGCCAGCAGCTTGGCATGGCCCCCGTATGGCTACACCTTC. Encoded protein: CASSLAWPPYGYTF.

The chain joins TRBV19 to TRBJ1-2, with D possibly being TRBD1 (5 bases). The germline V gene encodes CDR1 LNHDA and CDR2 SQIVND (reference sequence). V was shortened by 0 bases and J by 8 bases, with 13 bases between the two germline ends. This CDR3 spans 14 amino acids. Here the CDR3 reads CASSIEGQGKGYTF. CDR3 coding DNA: TGTGCCAGTAGTATAGAGGGTCAGGGCAAAGGCTACACCTTC.

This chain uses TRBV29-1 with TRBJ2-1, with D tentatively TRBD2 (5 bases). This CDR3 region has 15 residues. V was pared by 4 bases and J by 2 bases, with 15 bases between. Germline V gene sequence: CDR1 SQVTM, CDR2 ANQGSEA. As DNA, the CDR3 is TGCAGCGTTGGACGGAGGCTCGCCACCTACAATGAGCAGTTCTTC. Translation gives CSVGRRLATYNEQFF.

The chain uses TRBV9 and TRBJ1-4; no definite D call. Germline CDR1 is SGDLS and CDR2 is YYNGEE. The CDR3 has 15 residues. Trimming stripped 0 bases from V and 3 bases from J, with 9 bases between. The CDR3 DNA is TGTGCCAGCAGCGTAGATTGGAGCTCTAATGAAAAACTGTTTTTT. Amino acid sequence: CASSVDWSSNEKLFF.